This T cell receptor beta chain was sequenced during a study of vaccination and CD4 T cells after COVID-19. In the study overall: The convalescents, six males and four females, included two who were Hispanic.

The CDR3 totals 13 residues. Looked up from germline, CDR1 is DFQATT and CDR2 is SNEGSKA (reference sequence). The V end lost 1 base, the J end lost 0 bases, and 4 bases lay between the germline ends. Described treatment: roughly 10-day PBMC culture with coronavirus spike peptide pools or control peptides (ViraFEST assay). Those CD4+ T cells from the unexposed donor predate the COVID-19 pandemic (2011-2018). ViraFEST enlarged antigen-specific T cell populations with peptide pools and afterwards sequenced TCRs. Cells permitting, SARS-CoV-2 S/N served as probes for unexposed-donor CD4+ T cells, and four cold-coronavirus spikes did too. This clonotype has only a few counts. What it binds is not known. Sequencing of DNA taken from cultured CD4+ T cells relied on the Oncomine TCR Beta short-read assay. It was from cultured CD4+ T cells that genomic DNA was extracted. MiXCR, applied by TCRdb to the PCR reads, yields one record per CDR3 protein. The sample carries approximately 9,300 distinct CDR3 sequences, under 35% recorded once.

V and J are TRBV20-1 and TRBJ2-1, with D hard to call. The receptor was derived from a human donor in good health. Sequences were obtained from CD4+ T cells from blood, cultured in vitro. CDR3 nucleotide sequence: TGCAGTGCTAGAGCGGGCTCCTACAATGAGCAGTTCTTC. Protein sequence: CSARAGSYNEQFF.